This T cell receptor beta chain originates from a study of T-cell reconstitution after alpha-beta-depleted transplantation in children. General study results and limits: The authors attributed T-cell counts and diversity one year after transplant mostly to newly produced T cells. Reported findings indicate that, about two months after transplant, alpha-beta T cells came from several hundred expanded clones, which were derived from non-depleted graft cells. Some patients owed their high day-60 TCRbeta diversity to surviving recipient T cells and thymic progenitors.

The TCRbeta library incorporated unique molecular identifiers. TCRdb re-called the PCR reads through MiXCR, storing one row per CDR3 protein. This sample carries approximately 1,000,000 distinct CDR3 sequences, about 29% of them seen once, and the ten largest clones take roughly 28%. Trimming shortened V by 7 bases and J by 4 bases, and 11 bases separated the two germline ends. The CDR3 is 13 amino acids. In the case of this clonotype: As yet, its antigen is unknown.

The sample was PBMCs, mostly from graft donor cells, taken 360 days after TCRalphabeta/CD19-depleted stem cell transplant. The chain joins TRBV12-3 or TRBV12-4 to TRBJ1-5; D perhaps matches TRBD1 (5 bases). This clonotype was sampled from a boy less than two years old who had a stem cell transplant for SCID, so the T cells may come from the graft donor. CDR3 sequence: CASMGVGNQPQHF. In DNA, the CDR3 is TGTGCCAGCATGGGGGTAGGAAATCAGCCCCAGCATTTT.